The sequence of this TCR beta chain was determined in a study of stem cell transplantation in POMP-related autoinflammatory disease. Overall study context: CD8+ T cells were low and CD4+ cells naive-skewed before transplant.

Here immunoSEQ multiplex PCR was the method, and the copy in TCRdb shows in-frame clones only, minus some. The table has tens of thousands of clones, more than 75% seen once. The material sequenced was CD4+ T cells from PBMCs, taken after stem cell transplantation. This clonotype originated in a human patient with POMP-related autoinflammation and immune dysregulation (PRAID). Among the T cells, some may be from the graft donor.

The CDR3 loop is CASSEAGRANTEAFF. CDR3 bases: TGTGCCAGCAGTGAAGCCGGCAGGGCGAACACTGAAGCTTTCTTT. The J gene is TRBJ1-1, the V gene TRBV2; TRBD1 is a possible D gene (5 bases). Between the trimmed V and J ends, which lost 0 bases and 1 base, there was a span of 9 bases. The CDR3 runs 15 residues. CDR1 and CDR2 from the germline V gene are SNHLY and FYNNEI.